This is a list of T cell receptor beta chains from one sample in a study of blood T cells in healthy people across ages. TCRdb reprocessed the 5' RACE reads via MiXCR and lists one record per CDR3 protein. The data contain 790,000 or so distinct CDR3 sequences, more than 55% of them singletons. Specimen: blood. The source of these receptors is a man in his forties or fifties in good health. CDR3s include the opening cysteine and the closing phenylalanine or tryptophan.

j_gene,v_gene,CDR3aa
TRBJ2-3,TRBV10-3,CAISLAGGPDTQYF
TRBJ1-5,TRBV6-2/TRBV6-3,CASSRQGPNQPQHF
TRBJ2-7,TRBV5-1,CASSYGQGNEQYF
TRBJ2-3,TRBV2,CASRGDRDTQYF
TRBJ2-7,TRBV2,CASSREHTRVEQYF
TRBJ1-2,TRBV29-1,CSVWGGETGYTF
TRBJ2-5,TRBV28,CASNEGRQETQYF
.,TRBV29-1,CSVEPLYNEQYF
TRBJ2-2,TRBV29-1,CSAGRQGATGELFF
TRBJ2-3,TRBV29-1,CSVGWTFNDGTQYF
TRBJ1-1,TRBV6-6,CANTLQGGERNTEAFF
TRBJ2-7,TRBV12-3/TRBV12-4,CASTLSPPGFMSYEQYF
TRBJ2-7,TRBV3-1,CASSVDRFSYEQYF
TRBJ2-7,TRBV7-9,CASTSVLDDEQYF
TRBJ2-1,TRBV29-1,CSVLAAVGNEQFF
TRBJ2-3,TRBV11-3,CASSPGTEFTDTQYF
TRBJ1-4,TRBV29-1,CSVDIQGYEKLFF
TRBJ2-1,TRBV13,CASSLEGLQYNEQFF
TRBJ2-5,TRBV11-2,CASSQWTVQETQYF
TRBJ2-7,TRBV21-1,CASGLPAEQYF
TRBJ2-7,TRBV11-2,CASSPTKRRLAGGPDEQYF
TRBJ1-6,TRBV29-1,CSVSMTGDNSPLHF
TRBJ2-5,TRBV10-3,CAISESIGARGRETQYF
TRBJ2-3,TRBV5-1,CASSPGQGPLDTQYF
TRBJ1-4,TRBV27,CASSLMATTNEKLFF
TRBJ1-5,TRBV20-1,CSAPEQGDQPQHF
.,TRBV29-1,CSEGLATYNEQYF
TRBJ2-1,TRBV11-3,CASNNLVGGVEQFF
TRBJ2-7,TRBV27,CASEVPGQGEQYF
TRBJ2-3,TRBV7-9,CASSVGRPLDTQYF
TRBJ2-3,TRBV6-2/TRBV6-3,CASSYSFSGRKTDTQYF
TRBJ1-5,TRBV12-3/TRBV12-4,CASSLRQGEGNQPQHF
TRBJ1-4,TRBV2,CASGVRGRNEKLFF
TRBJ1-5,TRBV12-3/TRBV12-4,CAGSLLENQPQHF
TRBJ2-7,TRBV27,CASSLRRQYF
TRBJ2-7,TRBV28,CASSPPGDSGRHEQYF
TRBJ2-1,TRBV9,CASSPSGFHNEQFF
TRBJ1-5,TRBV12-3/TRBV12-4,CASSFGLFNQPQHF
TRBJ2-7,TRBV4-1,CASSLTGTGEYEQYF
TRBJ2-3,TRBV4-2,CASSYSGSTNTQYF
TRBJ2-6,TRBV7-9,CASSLDRSSGANVLTF
TRBJ1-1,TRBV28,CASTPGQGIAFF
TRBJ2-4,TRBV7-3,CASSLEGFRGFTNIQYF
TRBJ1-2,TRBV25-1,CASSKTGTGVNYGYTF
TRBJ1-4,TRBV7-8,CASSFLTATNEKLFF
TRBJ1-5,TRBV20-1,CSVYRASQPQHF